This T cell receptor beta chain was sequenced during a study of T cell responses to AZD1222 COVID-19 vaccine. Study-level points and caveats: Vaccination with two AZD1222 doses was followed by a rise in Spike-specific TCR breadth and depth.

Method: immunoSEQ multiplex PCR; TCRdb's copy keeps in-frame clones and lacks some. The sample has over 110,000 clones, approximately 90% seen once. Points on this clone: What it binds is unknown.

Trimming shortened V by 6 bases and J by 2 bases, and 5 bases separated the two germline ends. This CDR3 comprises 12 residues. The receptor comes from an adult in good health. This specimen consisted of peripheral blood, obtained on day 0 of AZD1222 vaccination. This chain connects TRBV12-3 or TRBV12-4 to TRBJ1-3; D gene unclear. CDR3 sequence: CASSRPGNTIYF. The CDR3 DNA reads TGTGCCAGCAGCAGGCCTGGAAACACCATATATTTT.